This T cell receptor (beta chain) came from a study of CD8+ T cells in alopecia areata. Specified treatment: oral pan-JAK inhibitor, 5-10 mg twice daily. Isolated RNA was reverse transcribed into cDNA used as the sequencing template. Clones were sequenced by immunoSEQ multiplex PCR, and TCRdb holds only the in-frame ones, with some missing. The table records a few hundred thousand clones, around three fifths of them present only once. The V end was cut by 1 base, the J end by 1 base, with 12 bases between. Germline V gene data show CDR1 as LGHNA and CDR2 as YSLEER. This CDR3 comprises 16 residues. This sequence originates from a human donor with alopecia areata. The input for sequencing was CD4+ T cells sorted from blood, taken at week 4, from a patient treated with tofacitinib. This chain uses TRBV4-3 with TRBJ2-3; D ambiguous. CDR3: CASSQGRLIGTDTQYF. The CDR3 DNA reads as TGCGCCAGCAGCCAAGGTCGCCTGATCGGCACAGATACGCAGTATTTT.